This is a list of T cell receptor beta chains from one sample in a study of shared clonotypes between healthy human individuals. The protocol was immunoSEQ multiplex PCR, while the TCRdb copy is restricted to in-frame clones and leaves out a portion. The data hold under 600,000 clones, with less than 98% observed a single time. Sequenced material: naive CD4+ T cells sorted from blood. Source of these receptors: a woman under 40 in good health. Both conserved end residues are part of each CDR3. D genes are given only for firm matches.

D gene	CDR3 length	V gene	J gene	CDR3 protein	CDR3 DNA
TRBD2	16	TRBV4-2	TRBJ2-1	CASSQLTSGAYNEQFF	TGTGCCAGCAGCCAACTCACTAGCGGAGCTTACAATGAGCAGTTCTTC
TRBD2	13	TRBV28	TRBJ2-7	CASRRAGIYEQYF	TGTGCCAGCAGACGAGCGGGAATCTACGAGCAGTACTTC
-	15	TRBV19	TRBJ2-7	CASSRAEDVSHEQYF	TGTGCCAGTTCACGAGCGGAGGACGTTTCCCACGAGCAGTACTTC
-	12	TRBV10-3	TRBJ1-6	CAISEDYSPLHF	TGTGCCATCAGTGAGGACTATTCACCCCTCCACTTT
-	15	TRBV23-1	TRBJ2-2	CASSRRYGNTGELFF	TGCGCCAGCAGTCGGCGTTACGGGAACACCGGGGAGCTGTTTTTT
-	15	TRBV6-5	TRBJ1-4	CASSYFSVAGEKLFF	TGTGCCAGCAGTTACTTTAGCGTGGCCGGGGAAAAACTGTTTTTT
TRBD1	18	TRBV30	TRBJ2-7	CAWSRQGSSSTPSYEQYF	TGTGCCTGGAGTCGACAGGGATCCTCCTCCACCCCCAGCTACGAGCAGTACTTC
-	16	TRBV29-1	TRBJ2-1	CSVDPPGWLSGNEQFF	TGCAGCGTTGATCCACCAGGATGGCTCTCCGGCAATGAGCAGTTCTTC
-	13	TRBV19	TRBJ1-5	CASSIGVNQPQHF	TGTGCCAGTAGTATTGGAGTAAATCAGCCCCAGCATTTT
-	16	TRBV14	TRBJ2-5	CASSPGLTSAQETQYF	TGTGCCAGCAGCCCCGGACTGACCTCGGCGCAAGAGACCCAGTACTTC
TRBD2	15	TRBV27	TRBJ2-7	CASSPDIGTSGREYF	TGTGCCAGCAGTCCGGATATCGGGACTAGCGGGAGGGAGTACTTC
-	13	TRBV2	TRBJ2-3	CASKSSGESTQYF	TGTGCCAGCAAGAGTAGCGGAGAAAGTACGCAGTATTTT
-	14	TRBV19	TRBJ2-7	CASSSPGYTYEQYF	TGTGCCAGTAGTAGCCCGGGCTACACCTACGAGCAGTACTTC
-	10	TRBV6-7	TRBJ2-7	CASQGDEQYF	TGTGCCTCCCAGGGAGACGAGCAGTACTTC
-	13	TRBV5-1	TRBJ1-1	CASSPQGGTEAFF	TGCGCCAGCAGCCCCCAGGGAGGTACTGAAGCTTTCTTT
-	14	TRBV5-1	TRBJ2-7	CASSRGRILVEQYF	TGCGCCAGCAGCCGGGGCCGGATCTTGGTTGAGCAGTACTTC
-	16	TRBV14	TRBJ1-2	CASSQDVLPGKDGYTF	TGTGCCAGCAGCCAAGATGTCCTCCCGGGGAAGGATGGCTACACCTTC